The 18 T cell receptor beta chains below were found in one sample sequenced in a study of STAT5B mutations in CD4+ large granular lymphocyte leukemia. Repertoires were generated with immunoSEQ multiplex PCR, while TCRdb's copy carries only in-frame clones and drops some. The profile shows about 38,000 clones, 75% to 85% of them singletons. Sequenced material: CD4+ T cells from blood buffy coats. The origin of the receptors is a human donor in good health.

The chain links TRBV23-1 to TRBJ1-2; D is undetermined. TRBV23-1 counts as an open reading frame of uncertain function. The CDR3 is made up of 13 amino acids. With 4 bases removed from V and 2 bases from J, the gap between germline ends came to 8 bases. The CDR3 here is CASSRRTNYGYTF. The CDR3, as DNA: TGCGCCAGCAGTCGAAGGACCAACTATGGCTACACCTTC.

The chain carries TRBV30 and TRBJ2-7; perhaps D is TRBD1 or TRBD2 (5 bases each). Germline assignment: CDR1 GTSNPN and CDR2 SVGIG (reference sequence). CDR3 length equals 14 residues. The V gene lost 2 bases and the J gene lost 3 bases, with 14 bases spanning the gap. The CDR3 nucleotides are TGTGCCTGGAGTCCGTGGGACCCGGTCTACGAGCAGTACTTC. Protein: CAWSPWDPVYEQYF.

This chain uses TRBV14 with TRBJ1-1; 10 positions match TRBD1. From germline, CDR1 is SGHDN and CDR2 FVKESK. CDR3 length: 14 residues. The J segment lost 4 bases and the V segment lost 4 bases, leaving 3 bases of the junction unmatched. CDR3 DNA sequence: TGTGCCAGCAGCCCCAGGACAGGGGGCACTGAAGCTTTCTTT. It codes for CASSPRTGGTEAFF.

This rearrangement joins TRBV7-9 to TRBJ1-4; no definite D call. The CDR3 has 14 residues. Between the trimmed V and J ends, which lost 5 bases and 10 bases, there was a span of 17 bases. Germline V lookup: CDR1 SEHNR, CDR2 FQNEAQ (reference sequence). The CDR3 loop is CASSNLSGRRKLFF. Written as DNA, the CDR3 is TGTGCCAGCAGCAATTTAAGTGGACGCAGAAAACTGTTTTTT.

The gene calls are TRBV7-2 and TRBJ2-4; TRBD2 matches 7 bases. CDR1 is SGHTA and CDR2 is FQGNSA in the germline V gene. The CDR3 loop spans 16 amino acids. Trimming at V came to 3 bases and at J to 3 bases, leaving 8 bases not matched to a gene. The DNA for the CDR3 is TGTGCCAGCAGCTTCTCTACTAGCGCCTACAAAAACATTCAGTACTTC. Encoded protein: CASSFSTSAYKNIQYF.

The chain couples TRBV4-1 to TRBJ2-5; D is uncertain. V gave up 0 bases and J gave up 5 bases, with 4 bases separating them. The CDR3 sequence is 12 residues long. Germline V CDR1 and CDR2: MGHRA, YSYEKL. CDR3 residues: CASSQDLETQYF. DNA of the CDR3: TGCGCCAGCAGCCAAGATCTGGAGACCCAGTACTTC.

The count of this clone is one. Different DNA sequences within this sample yield the same CDR3. The chain recombines TRBV18 with TRBJ2-7, with D perhaps matching TRBD1 (5 bases). The V and J ends lost 2 bases and 3 bases respectively, with 8 bases between them. CDR1 is KGHSH and CDR2 is LQKENI in the germline V gene. The CDR3 runs to 13 residues. The CDR3 sequence is CASSPGANYEQYF. The CDR3 DNA reads TGTGCCAGCTCACCAGGGGCCAACTACGAGCAGTACTTC.

The chain carries TRBV7-2 and TRBJ2-5; 8 positions match TRBD2. This CDR3 comprises 14 residues. CDR1 is SGHTA and CDR2 is FQGNSA in the germline V gene. V shed 5 bases and J 5 bases; nucleotides not matched to a gene: 7. The CDR3 sequence: CASSPRRGAETQYF. CDR3 in DNA: TGTGCCAGCAGCCCCCGGCGGGGGGCGGAGACCCAGTACTTC.

This clone came up a few times. The chain employs TRBV6-6 and TRBJ1-6, with D unclear. V lost 8 bases, J lost 10 bases, and 12 bases lay in between. Germline lookup yields CDR1 MNHNY and CDR2 SVGAGI (reference sequence). The CDR3 contains 12 residues. CDR3 DNA: TGTGCCAGCTCTCTCTACGAGTCACCCCTCCACTTT. Encoded protein: CASSLYESPLHF.

The J gene is TRBJ1-6, the V gene TRBV5-5; D is uncertain. V lost 8 bases to trimming and J lost 10 bases, with 13 bases between them. CDR3 length: 12 amino acids. In germline, CDR1 is SGHKS, CDR2 YYEKEE (reference sequence). The CDR3 region has the DNA TGTGCCAGTAGAGTTCTCGGATCACCCCTCCACTTT. It codes for CASRVLGSPLHF.

CDR3 sequence: CASSQNGGSSTDTQYF. CDR3 nucleotide sequence: TGTGCCAGCAGCCAGAACGGGGGCTCTAGCACAGATACGCAGTATTTT. V and J are TRBV11-2 and TRBJ2-3, with D perhaps TRBD1 or TRBD2 (6 bases each). V lost 5 bases, J lost 0 bases, and 15 bases lay in between. The CDR3 sequence is 16 residues long. Germline-derived CDR1 and CDR2 are SGHAT and FQNNGV.

The chain employs TRBV5-1 and TRBJ2-7; weak D call: TRBD2 (5 bases). This CDR3 region has 15 residues. Between the trimmed V and J ends, which lost 4 bases and 4 bases, there was a span of 18 bases. From germline, CDR1 is SGHRS and CDR2 YFSETQ. CDR3 amino acids: CASSTAPGISYEQYF. In nucleotides, the CDR3 is TGCGCCAGCAGCACCGCCCCGGGAATTTCGTACGAGCAGTACTTC. Combining the CDR3 with reference TRBV5-1 and TRBJ2-7 gives the whole variable domain KAGVTQTPRYLIKTRGQQVTLSCSPISGHRSVSWYQQTPGQGLQFLFEYFSETQRNKGNFPGRFSGRQFSNSRSEMNVSTLELGDSALYLCASSTAPGISYEQYFGPGTRLTVT.

The rearrangement links TRBV29-1 to TRBJ2-7; no reliable D call. The CDR3 is 11 amino acids. With 5 bases removed from V and 0 bases from J, the gap between germline ends came to 5 bases. The germline V gene encodes CDR1 SQVTM and CDR2 ANQGSEA. The CDR3 sequence: CSVLTSYEQYF. In nucleotides, the CDR3 is TGCAGCGTTCTAACCTCCTACGAGCAGTACTTC.

The chain recombines TRBV1 with TRBJ2-7. TRBV1 is an annotated pseudogene. This CDR3 region has 15 residues. CDR3: CTSSRRDHSSYEQYF. The CDR3 coding sequence is TGCACCAGCAGCCGTCGGGACCATAGCTCCTACGAGCAGTACTTC.

The rearrangement joins TRBV18 to TRBJ1-5; D not certain. V was trimmed by 2 bases and J by 0 bases, leaving 11 bases between them. There are 16 residues in the CDR3. Germline V gene sequence: CDR1 KGHSH, CDR2 LQKENI. CDR3 loop: CASSPFAVNSNQPQHF. The CDR3, as DNA: TGTGCCAGCTCACCATTCGCGGTTAATAGCAATCAGCCCCAGCATTTT.

The chain is built from TRBV7-8 and TRBJ2-5, with TRBD1 as a possible D gene (6 bases). V lost 4 bases to trimming and J lost 5 bases, with 11 bases between them. CDR1 and CDR2 (germline): SGHVS, FQNEAQ. The CDR3 is 13 residues long. The CDR3 loop reads CASSWGTRETQYF. In DNA form, the CDR3 reads TGTGCCAGCAGCTGGGGGACAAGGGAGACCCAGTACTTC.

The chain recombines TRBV6-5 with TRBJ1-1; D unresolved. CDR1 is MNHEY and CDR2 is SVGAGI in the germline V gene. V lost 0 bases, J lost 2 bases, and 10 bases lay in between. CDR3 length: 15 residues. The DNA of the CDR3 is TGTGCCAGCAGTTACTCGAAGTGGATTAACACTGAAGCTTTCTTT. Amino acids: CASSYSKWINTEAFF.

V gene TRBV27 combines with J gene TRBJ2-2, with D hard to call. Looked up from germline, CDR1 is MNHEY and CDR2 is SMNVEV (reference sequence). The V end was cut by 2 bases, the J end by 6 bases, with 13 bases between. The CDR3 runs to 15 residues. CDR3 protein: CASSLTATFPGELFF. The CDR3 region has the DNA TGTGCCAGCAGTTTAACGGCGACTTTTCCCGGGGAGCTGTTTTTT.